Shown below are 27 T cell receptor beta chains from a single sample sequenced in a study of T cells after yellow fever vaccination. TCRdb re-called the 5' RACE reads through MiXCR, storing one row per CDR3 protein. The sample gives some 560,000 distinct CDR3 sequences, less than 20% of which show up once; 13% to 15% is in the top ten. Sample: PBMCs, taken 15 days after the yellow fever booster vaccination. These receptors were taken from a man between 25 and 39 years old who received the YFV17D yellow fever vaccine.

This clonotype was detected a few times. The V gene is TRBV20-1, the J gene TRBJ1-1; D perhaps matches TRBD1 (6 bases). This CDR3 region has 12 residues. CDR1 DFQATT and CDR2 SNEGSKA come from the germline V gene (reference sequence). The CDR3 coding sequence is TGCAGCGCGGACAGTTGGGGCTATGAAGCTTTCTTT. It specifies CSADSWGYEAFF.

The DNA of the CDR3 is TGCGCCAGCAGCTTGGTGCCAGGGCACAATCAGCCCCAGCATTTT. Translation: CASSLVPGHNQPQHF. The gene calls are TRBV5-1 and TRBJ1-5; D perhaps matches TRBD1 (5 bases). The germline gives CDR1 SGHRS, CDR2 YFSETQ. V lost 0 bases and J lost 3, with 10 bases in between. The length of the CDR3 is 15 residues.

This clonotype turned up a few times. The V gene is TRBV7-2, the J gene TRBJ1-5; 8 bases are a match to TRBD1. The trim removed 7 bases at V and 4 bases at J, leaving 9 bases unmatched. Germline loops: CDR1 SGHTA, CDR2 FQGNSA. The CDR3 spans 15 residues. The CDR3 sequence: CASNPTGGLNQPQHF. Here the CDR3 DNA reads TGTGCCAGCAACCCAACAGGGGGACTTAATCAGCCCCAGCATTTT.

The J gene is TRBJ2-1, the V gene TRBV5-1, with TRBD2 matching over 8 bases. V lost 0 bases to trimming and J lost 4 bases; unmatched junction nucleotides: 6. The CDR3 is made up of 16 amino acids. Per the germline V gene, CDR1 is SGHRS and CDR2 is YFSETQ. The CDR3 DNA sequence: TGCGCCAGCAGCTTGGAGGCGGGAGGATTATACAATGAGCAGTTCTTC. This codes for CASSLEAGGLYNEQFF.

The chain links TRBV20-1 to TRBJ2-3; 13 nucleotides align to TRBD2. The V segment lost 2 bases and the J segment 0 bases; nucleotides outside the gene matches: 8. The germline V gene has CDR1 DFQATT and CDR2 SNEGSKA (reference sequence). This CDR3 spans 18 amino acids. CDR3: CSARSAGTSGTSTDTQYF. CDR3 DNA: TGCAGTGCTAGATCTGCCGGGACTAGCGGGACTAGCACAGATACGCAGTATTTT.

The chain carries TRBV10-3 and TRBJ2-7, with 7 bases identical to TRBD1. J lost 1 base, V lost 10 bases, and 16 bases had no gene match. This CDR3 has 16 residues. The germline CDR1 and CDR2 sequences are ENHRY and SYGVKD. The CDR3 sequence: CATSQHHTGESYEQYF. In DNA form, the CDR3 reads TGTGCCACCTCTCAACACCACACAGGGGAATCCTACGAGCAGTACTTC.

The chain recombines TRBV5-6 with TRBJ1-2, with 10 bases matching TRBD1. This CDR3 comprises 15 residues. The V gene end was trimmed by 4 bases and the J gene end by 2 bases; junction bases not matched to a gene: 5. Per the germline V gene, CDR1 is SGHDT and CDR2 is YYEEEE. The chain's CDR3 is CASSRPGQGNYGYTF. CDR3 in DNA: TGTGCCAGCAGCCGACCGGGACAGGGGAACTATGGCTACACCTTC.

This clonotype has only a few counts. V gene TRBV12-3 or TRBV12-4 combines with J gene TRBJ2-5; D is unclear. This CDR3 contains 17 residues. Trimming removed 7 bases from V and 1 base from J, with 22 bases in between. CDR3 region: CASTLTSSADFQETQYF. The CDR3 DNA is TGTGCCAGCACCCTGACCTCCTCCGCCGACTTCCAAGAGACCCAGTACTTC.

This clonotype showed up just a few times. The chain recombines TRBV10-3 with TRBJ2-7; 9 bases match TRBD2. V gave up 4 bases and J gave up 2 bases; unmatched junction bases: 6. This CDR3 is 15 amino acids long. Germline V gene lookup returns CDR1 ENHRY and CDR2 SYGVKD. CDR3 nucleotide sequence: TGTGCCATCAGTGGGCTAGCGGGGCTAACCTACGAGCAGTACTTC. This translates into CAISGLAGLTYEQYF.

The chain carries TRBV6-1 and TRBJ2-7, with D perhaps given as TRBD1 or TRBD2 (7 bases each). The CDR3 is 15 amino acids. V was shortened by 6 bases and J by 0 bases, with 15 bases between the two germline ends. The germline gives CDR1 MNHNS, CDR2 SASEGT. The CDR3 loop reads CASRNQGGGSYEQYF. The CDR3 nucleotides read TGTGCCAGCAGGAATCAGGGGGGGGGCTCCTACGAGCAGTACTTC.

CDR3 sequence reads: CSATTGSQLSYNEQFF. The CDR3 DNA is TGCAGTGCTACCACTGGCTCGCAGCTGTCCTACAATGAGCAGTTCTTC. The chain links TRBV20-1 to TRBJ2-1; D remains ambiguous. This CDR3 has 16 residues. The V end lost 4 bases, the J end lost 1 base, and 17 bases lay between the germline ends. Germline loops: CDR1 DFQATT, CDR2 SNEGSKA (reference sequence).

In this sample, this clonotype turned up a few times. In DNA, the CDR3 is TGTGCCAGCAGCTCCATACTTTACTACAATGAGCAGTTCTTC. It codes for CASSSILYYNEQFF. V usage is TRBV7-8 and J usage is TRBJ2-1; D gene ambiguous. Germline-derived CDR1 and CDR2 are SGHVS and FQNEAQ. The CDR3 totals 14 residues. The V end was cut by 4 bases, the J end by 3 bases, with 10 bases between.

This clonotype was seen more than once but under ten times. CDR3 sequence: CASSSTGYGYTF. The CDR3 coding sequence is TGTGCCAGCAGCTCTACAGGGTATGGCTACACCTTC. The chain uses TRBV7-9 and TRBJ1-2; D perhaps matches TRBD1 (6 bases). This CDR3 has 12 residues. Germline loops: CDR1 SEHNR, CDR2 FQNEAQ (reference sequence). V was shortened by 4 bases and J by 5 bases, with 8 bases between the two germline ends.

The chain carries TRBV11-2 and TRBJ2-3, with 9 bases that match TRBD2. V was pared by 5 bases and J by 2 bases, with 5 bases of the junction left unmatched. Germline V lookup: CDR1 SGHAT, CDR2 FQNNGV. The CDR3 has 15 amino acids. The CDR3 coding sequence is TGTGCCAGCAGCCCCCTAGCGGGACCCACAGATACGCAGTATTTT. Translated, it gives CASSPLAGPTDTQYF. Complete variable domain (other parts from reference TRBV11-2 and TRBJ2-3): EAGVAQSPRYKIIEKRQSVAFWCNPISGHATLYWYQQILGQGPKLLIQFQNNGVVDDSQLPKDRFSAERLKGVDSTLKIQPAKLEDSAVYLCASSPLAGPTDTQYFGPGTRLTVL.

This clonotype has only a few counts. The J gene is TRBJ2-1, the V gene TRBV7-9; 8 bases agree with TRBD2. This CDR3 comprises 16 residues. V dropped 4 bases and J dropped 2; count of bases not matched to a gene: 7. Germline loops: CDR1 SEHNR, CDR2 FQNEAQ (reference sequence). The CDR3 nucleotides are TGTGCCAGCAGCTCGGGGGGGGGAGCCCCCTACAATGAGCAGTTCTTC. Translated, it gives CASSSGGGAPYNEQFF. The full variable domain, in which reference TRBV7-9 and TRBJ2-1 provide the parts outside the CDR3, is DTGVSQNPRHKITKRGQNVTFRCDPISEHNRLYWYRQTLGQGPEFLTYFQNEAQLEKSRLLSDRFSAERPKGSFSTLEIQRTEQGDSAMYLCASSSGGGAPYNEQFFGPGTRLTVL.

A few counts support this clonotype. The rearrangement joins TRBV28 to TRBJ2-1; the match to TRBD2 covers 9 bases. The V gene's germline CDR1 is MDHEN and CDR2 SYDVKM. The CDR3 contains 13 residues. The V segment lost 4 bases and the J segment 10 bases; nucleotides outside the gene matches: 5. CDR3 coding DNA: TGTGCCAGCAGTTCTCAAGGACTAGCGGAGCAGTTCTTC. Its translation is CASSSQGLAEQFF.

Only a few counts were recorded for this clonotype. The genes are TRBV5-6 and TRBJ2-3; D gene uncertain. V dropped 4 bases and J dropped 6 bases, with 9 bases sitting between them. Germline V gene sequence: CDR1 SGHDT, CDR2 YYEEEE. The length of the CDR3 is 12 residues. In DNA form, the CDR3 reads TGTGCCAGCAGCGGCCTTGGGGATACGCAGTATTTT. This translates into CASSGLGDTQYF.

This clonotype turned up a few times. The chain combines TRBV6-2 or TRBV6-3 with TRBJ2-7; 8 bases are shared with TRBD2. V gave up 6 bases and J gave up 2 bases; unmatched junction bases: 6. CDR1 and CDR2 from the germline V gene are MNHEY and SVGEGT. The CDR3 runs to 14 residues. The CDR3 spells CASRRSGNAYEQYF. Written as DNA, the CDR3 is TGTGCCAGCAGACGTAGCGGGAATGCCTACGAGCAGTACTTC.

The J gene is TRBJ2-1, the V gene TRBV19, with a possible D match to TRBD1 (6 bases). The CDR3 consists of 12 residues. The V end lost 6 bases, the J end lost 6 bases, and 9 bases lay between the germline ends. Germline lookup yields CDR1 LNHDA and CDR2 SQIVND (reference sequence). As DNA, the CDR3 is TGTGCCAGTAGACAGGGCGTCAATGAGCAGTTCTTC. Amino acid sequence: CASRQGVNEQFF.

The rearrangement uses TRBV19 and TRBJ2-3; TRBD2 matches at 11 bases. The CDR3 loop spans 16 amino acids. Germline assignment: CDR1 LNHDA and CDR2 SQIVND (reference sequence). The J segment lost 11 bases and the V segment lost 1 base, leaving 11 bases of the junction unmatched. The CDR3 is CASSIGTSGWQMEQYF. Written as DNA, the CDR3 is TGTGCCAGTAGTATAGGGACTAGCGGGTGGCAGATGGAGCAGTATTTT.

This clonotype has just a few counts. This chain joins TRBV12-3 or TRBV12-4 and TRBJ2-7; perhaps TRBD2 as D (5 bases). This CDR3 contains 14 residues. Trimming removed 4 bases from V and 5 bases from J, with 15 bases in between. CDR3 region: CASSSNHGVDEQYF. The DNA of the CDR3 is TGTGCCAGCAGTTCCAACCACGGGGTAGACGAGCAGTACTTC.

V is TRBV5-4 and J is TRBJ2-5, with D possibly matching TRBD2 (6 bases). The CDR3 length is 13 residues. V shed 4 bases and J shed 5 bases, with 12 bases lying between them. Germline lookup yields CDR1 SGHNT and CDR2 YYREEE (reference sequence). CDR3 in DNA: TGTGCCAGCAGCAAGACTAGTTTTGAGACCCAGTACTTC. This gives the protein CASSKTSFETQYF.

CDR3 bases: TGCAGTGCTAGCCCCCGCGGTTTTGGGATTTACGAGCAGTACTTC. Translated, it gives CSASPRGFGIYEQYF. The V call is TRBV20-1, the J call TRBJ2-7; D gene uncertain. V was clipped by 3 bases and J by 4 bases, with 19 bases between them. CDR3 length: 15 residues. Germline values: CDR1 DFQATT, CDR2 SNEGSKA (reference sequence).

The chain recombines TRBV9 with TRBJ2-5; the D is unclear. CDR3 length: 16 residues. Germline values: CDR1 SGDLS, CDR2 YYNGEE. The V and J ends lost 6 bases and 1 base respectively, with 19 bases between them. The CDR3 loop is CASTPGNVGRQETQYF. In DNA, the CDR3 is TGTGCCAGCACCCCTGGAAACGTCGGCCGCCAAGAGACCCAGTACTTC.

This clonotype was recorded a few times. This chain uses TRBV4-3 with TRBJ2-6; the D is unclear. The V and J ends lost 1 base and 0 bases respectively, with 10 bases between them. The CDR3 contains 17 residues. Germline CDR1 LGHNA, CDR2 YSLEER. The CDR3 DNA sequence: TGCGCCAGCAGCCAAGGAAGAGTCAGCTCTGGGGCCAACGTCCTGACTTTC. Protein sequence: CASSQGRVSSGANVLTF.

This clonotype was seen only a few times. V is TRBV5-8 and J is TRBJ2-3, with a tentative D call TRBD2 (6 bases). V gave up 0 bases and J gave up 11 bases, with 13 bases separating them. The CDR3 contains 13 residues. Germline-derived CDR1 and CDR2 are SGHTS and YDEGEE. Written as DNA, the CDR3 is TGTGCCAGCAGCTTGGCCGGCCCCGGGGGGCAGTATTTT. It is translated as CASSLAGPGGQYF.

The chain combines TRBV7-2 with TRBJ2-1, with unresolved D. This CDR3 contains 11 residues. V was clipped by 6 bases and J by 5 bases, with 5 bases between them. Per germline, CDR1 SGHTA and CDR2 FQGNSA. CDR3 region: CASRQHNEQFF. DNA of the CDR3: TGTGCCAGCAGACAGCACAATGAGCAGTTCTTC.